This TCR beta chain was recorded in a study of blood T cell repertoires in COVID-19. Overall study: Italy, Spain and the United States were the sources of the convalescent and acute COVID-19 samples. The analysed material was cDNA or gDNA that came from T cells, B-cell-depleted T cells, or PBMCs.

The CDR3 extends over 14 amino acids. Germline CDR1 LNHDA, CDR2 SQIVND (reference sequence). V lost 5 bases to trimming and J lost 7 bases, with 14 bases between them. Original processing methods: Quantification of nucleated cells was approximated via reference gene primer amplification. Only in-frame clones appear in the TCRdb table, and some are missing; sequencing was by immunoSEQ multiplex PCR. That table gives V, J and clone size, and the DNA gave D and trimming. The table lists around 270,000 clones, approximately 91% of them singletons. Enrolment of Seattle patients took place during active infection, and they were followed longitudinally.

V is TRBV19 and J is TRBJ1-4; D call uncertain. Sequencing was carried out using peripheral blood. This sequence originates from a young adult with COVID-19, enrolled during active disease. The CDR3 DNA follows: TGTGCCAGTAGTGGTGAGGCGGCAAGTGAAAAACTGTTTTTT. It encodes CASSGEAASEKLFF.